This T cell receptor beta chain was observed in a study of monozygotic twins with inflammatory bowel disease. The study's findings and limits: Extra variability in the repertoires of patients may have come from differing immunosuppressive treatments.

Concerning this clonotype: Its specificity is not known.

Germline V CDR1 and CDR2: MNHNS, SASEGT. The CDR3 has 19 residues. Per sample, reverse transcription was split into eight reactions. UMIs bearing a 6-nucleotide sample barcode were added through template switching. TCRdb reanalyzed the 5' RACE reads, giving one entry per CDR3 protein sequence and no DNA. This repertoire includes 440,000 or so distinct CDR3 sequences. V gene TRBV6-1 combines with J gene TRBJ2-3; checking the TCRdb D call of TRBD2 is not possible without DNA. The receptor comes from a human donor with ulcerative colitis or Crohn's disease, or a healthy co-twin of an affected twin (not recorded which). Sequencing used blood. The CDR3 loop reads CASSSIEETSGRISDTQYF.